This TCR beta chain was recovered during a study of blood T cell repertoires in COVID-19. Method: immunoSEQ multiplex PCR; TCRdb's copy keeps in-frame clones and lacks some. The repertoire has 75,000 to 100,000 clones, around 82% of them found once; the top ten carry less than 25%. The germline V and J ends were trimmed by 5 bases and 5 bases, with 19 bases remaining between them. Germline V gene lookup returns CDR1 SEHNR and CDR2 FQNEAQ (reference sequence). This CDR3 spans 16 amino acids. V and J are TRBV7-9 and TRBJ2-1, with a possible D match to TRBD2 (6 bases). The sequencing input was peripheral blood. The TCR sequence derives from a human donor in a cohort sampled during active COVID-19. The CDR3 nucleotides read TGTGCCAGCAGCGACACCGGGACGGGAGATAACAATGAGCAGTTCTTC. It codes for CASSDTGTGDNNEQFF.